This T cell receptor beta chain was profiled in a study of kidney transplant recipient with SARS-CoV-2 infection. The CDR3 is 17 residues long. The V gene end was trimmed by 6 bases and the J gene end by 5 bases; junction bases not matched to a gene: 21. Per the germline V gene, CDR1 is DFQATT and CDR2 is SNEGSKA (reference sequence). This clonotype appeared many times. TCRdb passed the reads through MiXCR, listing each CDR3 protein once. Among roughly 230,000 distinct CDR3 sequences listed, less than 35% were seen once. This specimen was a blood sample, taken at baseline and on approximately day 120 from a kidney transplant recipient. This clonotype was sampled from a male patient in his thirties who had COVID-19 and was a kidney transplant recipient. Some T cells may have come from the graft donor. V is TRBV20-1 and J is TRBJ2-7; 8 bases align to TRBD1. The CDR3 here is CSALLVDRARSRHEQYF. The CDR3 nucleotides are TGCAGTGCCCTACTGGTGGACAGGGCTCGCTCTCGACACGAGCAGTACTTC.